Listed here are 7 T cell receptor beta chains from one sample, sequenced in a study of blood T cell repertoires in COVID-19. Produced via immunoSEQ multiplex PCR; TCRdb's table is partial and in-frame only. The sample has tens of thousands of clones; about 88% are singletons. Sequences were obtained from peripheral blood. The receptors derive from a human donor with active COVID-19. The donor label of this sample is uncertain.

CDR3 region: CASLRTGQETQYF. The CDR3 DNA reads TGTGCCAGCCTCAGGACAGGGCAGGAGACCCAGTACTTC. The V call is TRBV6-5, the J call TRBJ2-5; 8 bases map to TRBD1. Germline lookup yields CDR1 MNHEY and CDR2 SVGAGI. The CDR3 consists of 13 residues. After removal of 8 bases from V and 5 bases from J, the junction contained 7 bases not matched to a gene.

This clone showed up just a few times. The rearrangement joins TRBV6-5 to TRBJ1-2, with 7 bases matching TRBD1. Per the germline V gene, CDR1 is MNHEY and CDR2 is SVGAGI. With 2 bases clipped from V and 2 bases from J, the junction kept 2 bases outside the gene matches. The CDR3 totals 14 residues. The CDR3: CASSYRGPNYGYTF. The CDR3 nucleotides read TGTGCCAGCAGTTACAGGGGGCCGAACTATGGCTACACCTTC.

This clone was recorded only once. The J gene is TRBJ1-1, the V gene TRBV4-1, with D maybe TRBD1 (5 bases). The CDR3 sequence is 14 residues long. V lost 3 bases, J lost 0 bases, and 8 bases lay in between. Germline assignment: CDR1 MGHRA and CDR2 YSYEKL. The CDR3 bases are TGCGCCAGCAGCCAGGGACTCATGAACACTGAAGCTTTCTTT. Translation: CASSQGLMNTEAFF.

V usage is TRBV25-1 and J usage is TRBJ1-2, with D unclear. Trimming removed 10 bases at V and 4 bases at J, with 13 bases between. The CDR3 is 12 amino acids. Germline values: CDR1 MGHDK, CDR2 SYGVNS. CDR3 sequence reads: CATSTEFYGYTF. CDR3 DNA sequence: TGTGCCACTTCAACGGAGTTCTATGGCTACACCTTC.

This clone was observed a few times. The V call is TRBV7-2, the J call TRBJ2-7; D might be TRBD2 (5 bases). The CDR3 has 13 residues. Germline CDR1 is SGHTA and CDR2 is FQGNSA. V shed 1 base and J shed 7 bases, with 11 bases lying between them. The CDR3 DNA sequence: TGTGCCAGCAGCTTAGACGGGGTTGGTGAGCAGTACTTC. It is translated as CASSLDGVGEQYF.

This clone was detected once. The genes are TRBV2 and TRBJ1-2, with D possibly TRBD1 on 6 matching bases. Germline V gene data show CDR1 as SNHLY and CDR2 as FYNNEI. V lost 10 bases to trimming and J lost 4 bases, with 10 bases between them. This CDR3 spans 11 amino acids. The CDR3 DNA reads as TGTGCCAACCAACAGGGCTATGGCTACACCTTC. Translating it yields CANQQGYGYTF.

In its sample, this clone was seen a few times. The V call is TRBV5-4, the J call TRBJ2-3; 11 bases are shared with TRBD1. Trimming removed 4 bases from V and 5 bases from J; junction bases left unmatched: 6. Germline V lookup: CDR1 SGHNT, CDR2 YYREEE (reference sequence). The length of the CDR3 is 15 residues. CDR3 sequence (DNA): TGTGCCAGCAGCCGCCCCGGGACAGGGGGAGATACGCAGTATTTT. This encodes CASSRPGTGGDTQYF.